Listed here is a single T cell receptor beta chain. The data originate from a study of chemoradiotherapy in HPV16-positive cancers. The CDR3 has 13 residues. In germline, CDR1 is MDHEN, CDR2 SYDVKM. The V segment lost 5 bases and the J segment 7 bases; nucleotides outside the gene matches: 7. The protocol was immunoSEQ multiplex PCR, while the TCRdb copy is restricted to in-frame clones and leaves out a portion. There are about 12,000 clones in the sample; about 78% occur only once, and around 8.1% lies in the top ten. The sequence was collected from a human donor with HPV-associated anogenital cancer. The J gene is TRBJ1-2, the V gene TRBV28; 7 bases are shared with TRBD1. The biological material was taken from a patient who underwent chemoradiotherapy. The CDR3, as DNA: TGTGCCAGCAGTCTACCCAGGGGGACTGGCTACACCTTC. This codes for CASSLPRGTGYTF.